This T cell receptor (beta chain) is from a study of T-cell memory formation after mild COVID-19. This clonotype was found a few times. The antigen remains unidentified. Findings of the study overall: Day 15 to 85 contractors were CD4/CD8 balanced; later expanders leaned CD4+.

The junction had 7 bases not matched to a gene; V was cut back by 4 bases and J by 5 bases. This CDR3 comprises 14 residues. Constant-segment primers were used for 5'RACE, and the resulting TCR alpha and TCR beta cDNA libraries carried sample barcodes and UMIs. TCRdb independently ran MiXCR on the 5' RACE reads; one entry per CDR3 protein. The sample consists of 400,000 to 550,000 distinct CDR3 sequences, approximately 23% of them appearing once. Sequencing was carried out using PBMCs or a T cell subset sorted from them (not recorded which). This receptor was identified in an adult woman who had mild COVID-19 (a few samples of this study predate the infection). Cell type and time point are not known. The V gene is TRBV12-3 or TRBV12-4, the J gene TRBJ1-2; the match to TRBD1 covers 7 bases. Written as DNA, the CDR3 is TGTGCCAGCAGTTCACCAGGGGGAGTTTATGGCTACACCTTC. It translates to CASSSPGGVYGYTF.